The 14 T cell receptor beta chains listed next were all sequenced from one sample in a study of T cell repertoires in cytomegalovirus infection. TCRdb analysed the reads with MiXCR anew, one entry per CDR3 protein. This sample has 55,000 to 85,000 distinct CDR3 sequences, with 20% to 25% found just once. These TCRs' antigens remain unknown. The material was CD8+ T cells from cultured PBMCs, obtained from culture after CMV antigen stimulation. These receptors were obtained from a human donor in good health (CMV status not recorded). Some clones in this sample may be carry-over from other donors' samples.

This clonotype was observed a single time. The rearrangement links TRBV12-3 or TRBV12-4 to TRBJ2-7; D might be TRBD1 or TRBD2, each matching 5 bases. V gave up 8 bases and J gave up 0 bases, with 14 bases separating them. This CDR3 contains 14 residues. The chain's CDR3 is CASALGTASYEQYF. CDR3 nucleotide sequence: TGTGCCAGCGCCCTTGGGACGGCCTCCTACGAGCAGTACTTC.

This chain joins TRBV7-9 and TRBJ1-1; D may be TRBD1 (6 bases). Trimming cost V 5 bases and J 3 bases, with 16 bases left between them. The CDR3 is made up of 15 amino acids. Germline CDR1 is SEHNR and CDR2 is FQNEAQ (reference sequence). The CDR3 sequence is CASSPRGGADTEAFF. The DNA of the CDR3 is TGTGCCAGCAGCCCCCGTGGGGGGGCGGACACTGAAGCTTTCTTT.

This chain links TRBV27 with TRBJ2-2; 8 bases are shared with TRBD1. The CDR3 has 14 residues. Unmatched junction bases numbered 3, after V lost 4 bases and J lost 5 bases. The germline V gene has CDR1 MNHEY and CDR2 SMNVEV (reference sequence). CDR3 nucleotide sequence: TGTGCCAGCAGTTACGGACAGGGAACCGGGGAGCTGTTTTTT. Protein: CASSYGQGTGELFF.

The table lists this clonotype with many counts. This chain links TRBV7-6 with TRBJ1-6; 8 nucleotides agree with TRBD1. V was clipped by 1 base and J by 8 bases; unmatched bases: 4. The CDR3 has 15 amino acids. Germline values: CDR1 SGHVS, CDR2 FNYEAQ. The CDR3 is CASSLETGEYSPLHF. The CDR3 DNA follows: TGTGCCAGCAGCTTAGAGACAGGGGAATATTCACCCCTCCACTTT.

This clonotype was picked up a small number of times. The chain couples TRBV7-1 to TRBJ2-1, with 7 nucleotides matching TRBD2. TRBV7-1 is assigned to the ORF class and has an uncertain function. The CDR3 covers 11 residues. The trim removed 5 bases at V and 13 bases at J, leaving 5 bases unmatched. CDR3 amino acids: CASSPVGLQFF. The CDR3 DNA reads as TGTGCCAGCAGCCCCGTGGGACTACAGTTCTTC.

This clonotype has only a few counts. The V call is TRBV7-2, the J call TRBJ1-4; TRBD1 agrees at 7 bases. The CDR3 runs 15 residues. With V trimmed by 4 bases and J by 6 bases, 8 bases remained unmatched. Per the germline V gene, CDR1 is SGHTA and CDR2 is FQGNSA. CDR3 bases: TGTGCCAGCAGCTCCGGGGGAGGGGGCCATGAAAAACTGTTTTTT. Translation gives CASSSGGGGHEKLFF.

Only a few counts were recorded for this clonotype. The chain uses TRBV11-1 and TRBJ2-1; the D gene is possibly TRBD2 (5 bases). Looked up from germline, CDR1 is SGHAT and CDR2 is FQDESV (reference sequence). Trimming took 7 bases from V and 0 from J, leaving 13 bases between them. CDR3 length equals 15 residues. For the CDR3, the DNA is TGTGCCAGCACCCGGGGAAAGAGCTCCTACAATGAGCAGTTCTTC. Protein sequence: CASTRGKSSYNEQFF.

V gene TRBV6-5 combines with J gene TRBJ1-2, with 10 nucleotides matching TRBD1. The CDR3 has 12 amino acids. Germline V CDR1 and CDR2: MNHEY, SVGAGI. Trimming at V came to 6 bases and at J to 6 bases, leaving 1 base not matched to a gene. The CDR3 DNA reads TGTGCCAGCAGGACAGGGGGCGATGGCTACACCTTC. Residues: CASRTGGDGYTF.

This clonotype turned up a few times. The CDR3 spells CASSQGRTDTQYF. The CDR3, as DNA: TGTGCCAGCAGCCAGGGGAGGACAGATACGCAGTATTTT. The chain has TRBV12-3 or TRBV12-4 and TRBJ2-3; either TRBD1 or TRBD2 may fit D (6 bases each). V dropped 6 bases and J dropped 3 bases, with 10 bases sitting between them. The CDR3 totals 13 residues.

This clonotype was observed a handful of times. The chain uses TRBV7-2 and TRBJ1-5, with TRBD1 identical over 10 bases. Trimming cost V 4 bases and J 4 bases; bases outside gene matches: 7. Per germline, CDR1 SGHTA and CDR2 FQGNSA. This CDR3 is built from 16 residues. The CDR3 sequence: CASSSPGQGSNQPQHF. In DNA, the CDR3 is TGTGCCAGCAGCTCCCCGGGACAGGGGTCTAATCAGCCCCAGCATTTT.

The J gene is TRBJ1-1, the V gene TRBV7-2, with D uncertain. Germline values: CDR1 SGHTA, CDR2 FQGNSA. This CDR3 is 14 amino acids long. Trimming left V 3 bases short and J 3 bases short, with 11 bases between. The CDR3 sequence: CASSFYTGDTEAFF. The CDR3 bases are TGTGCCAGCAGCTTTTACACCGGTGACACTGAAGCTTTCTTT.

This clonotype was detected only a few times. The chain combines TRBV12-3 or TRBV12-4 with TRBJ1-4; D possibly corresponds to TRBD1 (6 bases). Trimming pared 3 bases from V and 8 bases from J, leaving 16 bases between. The CDR3 contains 15 residues. The DNA of the CDR3 is TGTGCCAGCAGTTTCAGTCAGGGGCTAGGAGAAAAACTGTTTTTT. Amino acid sequence: CASSFSQGLGEKLFF.

This clonotype was observed a handful of times. This sequence joins TRBV7-9 and TRBJ2-7; D is unclear. The CDR3 sequence is 15 residues long. Germline CDR1 reads SEHNR; CDR2 reads FQNEAQ (reference sequence). The V and J ends lost 5 bases and 3 bases respectively, with 17 bases between them. CDR3 in DNA: TGTGCCAGCAGCCCGGCCCGGACGGACCACTACGAGCAGTACTTC. Translating it yields CASSPARTDHYEQYF. The full variable domain, in which reference TRBV7-9 and TRBJ2-7 provide the parts outside the CDR3, is DTGVSQNPRHKITKRGQNVTFRCDPISEHNRLYWYRQTLGQGPEFLTYFQNEAQLEKSRLLSDRFSAERPKGSFSTLEIQRTEQGDSAMYLCASSPARTDHYEQYFGPGTRLTVT.

A few counts support this clonotype. CDR3 nucleotides: TGTGCCAGCAGTCCCGGACAGGGCACCGATCAGCCCCAGCATTTT. Amino acid sequence: CASSPGQGTDQPQHF. This chain uses TRBV9 with TRBJ1-5; TRBD1 aligns across 8 bases. V lost 5 bases to trimming and J lost 5 bases; unmatched junction nucleotides: 9. Germline V lookup: CDR1 SGDLS, CDR2 YYNGEE. The CDR3 is 15 residues long.